This T cell receptor beta chain stems from a study of control samples from healthy donors and cancer patients. Clones were sequenced by immunoSEQ multiplex PCR, and TCRdb holds only the in-frame ones, with some missing. The sample contains about 92,000 clones, roughly four fifths of which appear only once. CDR3 size: 15 residues. V was trimmed by 5 bases and J by 3 bases, leaving 17 bases between them. The germline gives CDR1 SEHNR, CDR2 FQNEAQ (reference sequence). This clonotype was sampled from a woman aged 55-75 years in good health. The sample taken for sequencing was blood. The chain is built from TRBV7-9 and TRBJ2-7, with D perhaps given as TRBD1 or TRBD2 (5 bases each). In nucleotides, the CDR3 is TGTGCCAGCAGCATTGCCGGGACCGTAGTCTACGAGCAGTACTTC. Protein product: CASSIAGTVVYEQYF. The whole variable domain, remainder taken from reference TRBV7-9 and TRBJ2-7, is DTGVSQNPRHKITKRGQNVTFRCDPISEHNRLYWYRQTLGQGPEFLTYFQNEAQLEKSRLLSDRFSAERPKGSFSTLEIQRTEQGDSAMYLCASSIAGTVVYEQYFGPGTRLTVT.